This is a list of T cell receptor beta chains from one sample in a study of cytomegalovirus exposure and HLA in healthy donors. Measured with immunoSEQ multiplex PCR; TCRdb has only the in-frame clones, and not every one. The sample includes about 140,000 clones, roughly 76% of them seen just once. The specimen was PBMCs. The receptor source for this set is a female donor in good health and CMV-seronegative. CDR3s include the opening cysteine and the closing phenylalanine or tryptophan. D genes are given only for firm matches. Only some rows state a clone size, as once, few, many or a class for expanded clones.

V	size	D	J	DNA	CDR3
TRBV29-1	.	TRBD1	TRBJ1-3	TGCAGCGTTGAAGGGCCGGAGGGGGCACTCTCTGGAAACACCATATATTTT	CSVEGPEGALSGNTIYF
TRBV4-2	.	.	TRBJ2-6	TGTGCCAGCAATACAGGCTCTGGGGCCAACGTCCTGACTTTC	CASNTGSGANVLTF
TRBV15	.	TRBD2	TRBJ2-3	TGTGCCACCAGCAGCGGACTAGCGGGAGTCAGGGATACGCAGTATTTT	CATSSGLAGVRDTQYF
TRBV5-4	.	.	TRBJ2-7	TGTGCCAGCAGCTTGAGTATAACGGGATCCTACGAGCAGTACTTC	CASSLSITGSYEQYF
TRBV7-9	.	TRBD2	TRBJ2-1	TGTGCCAGCAGCCGAGGGACTAGCGGGAGTTGGGATGAGCAGTTCTTC	CASSRGTSGSWDEQFF
TRBV5-1	.	.	TRBJ2-2	TGCGCCAGCAGCTCTGTAACGACAGGCACCGGGGAGCTGTTTTTT	CASSSVTTGTGELFF
TRBV27	.	TRBD1	TRBJ2-2	TGTGCCAGCAACCCGGGACAGCACCACACCGGGGAGCTGTTTTTT	CASNPGQHHTGELFF
TRBV27	.	.	TRBJ2-7	TGTGCCAGCAGTTATGCAGGGGCTAGCTCCTACGAGCAGTACTTC	CASSYAGASSYEQYF
TRBV5-1	few	TRBD1	TRBJ2-1	TGCGCCAGCAGCTTGATTCCGACAGGGGGCAACTACAATGAGCAGTTCTTC	CASSLIPTGGNYNEQFF
TRBV5-1	.	.	TRBJ2-7	TGCGCCAGCAGCTTGTTAGTGGGAGGGGGATACGAGCAGTACTTC	CASSLLVGGGYEQYF
TRBV29-1	.	TRBD2	TRBJ2-5	TGCAGCGTTGACCCCTGGGCTAGCGGACCGCAAGAGACCCAGTACTTC	CSVDPWASGPQETQYF
TRBV2	.	.	TRBJ1-2	TGTGCCAGCAGTGCTTCCCCCTCCAACTATGGCTACACCTTC	CASSASPSNYGYTF
TRBV2	.	TRBD2	TRBJ2-1	TGTGCCAGCAGAACCGGGACTAGTTACAATGAGCAGTTCTTC	CASRTGTSYNEQFF
TRBV5-1	.	TRBD1	TRBJ1-5	TGCGCCAGCAGCTTGGGAACAGGGGGCGGGCAGCCCCAGCATTTT	CASSLGTGGGQPQHF
TRBV2	.	TRBD2	TRBJ2-1	TGTGCCAGCAGGTCGACTAGCGGGGGATACAATGAGCAGTTCTTC	CASRSTSGGYNEQFF
TRBV29-1	.	.	TRBJ2-7	TGCAGCGTTGAATCGAGCTCCTACGAGCAGTACTTC	CSVESSSYEQYF
TRBV28	.	.	TRBJ1-4	TGTGCCAGCGGGCCTAATGAAAAACTGTTTTTT	CASGPNEKLFF
TRBV5-1	.	.	TRBJ2-1	TGCGCCAGCAGCTTGTCATTAGCGTTCAATGAGCAGTTCTTC	CASSLSLAFNEQFF
TRBV2	.	.	TRBJ2-7	TGTGCCAGCAGCCCAACTAGGTCCTACGAGCAGTACTTC	CASSPTRSYEQYF
TRBV18	.	.	TRBJ1-1	TGTGCCAGCTCACCGGGCTCGCGTGTGGCCTATGCTTTCTTT	CASSPGSRVAYAFF
TRBV6-1	once	TRBD2	TRBJ2-5	TGTGCCAGCAGAGGAAGCGGGAGATCGGAGACCCAGTACTTC	CASRGSGRSETQYF
TRBV27	.	.	TRBJ1-1	TGTGCCAGCAGATTATTCGGACCTAGCGGGACTGAAGCTTTCTTT	CASRLFGPSGTEAFF
TRBV6-6	.	.	TRBJ2-3	TGTGCCAGCAGTTACCGAGCTCTAGATACGCAGTATTTT	CASSYRALDTQYF
TRBV7-6	.	TRBD1	TRBJ1-5	TGTGCCAGCAGCTTAGCCACAGGGGAGGCCAATCAGCCCCAGCATTTT	CASSLATGEANQPQHF
TRBV11-2	few	TRBD2	TRBJ2-5	TGTGCCAGCAGCTGGGGGACTAGCGGGAGAGAGACCCAGTACTTC	CASSWGTSGRETQYF
TRBV13	.	TRBD1	TRBJ2-7	TGTGCCAGCAGCTTAGGTTCCACAGGGGACCGGGAACACGAGCAGTACTTC	CASSLGSTGDREHEQYF
TRBV5-1	few	.	TRBJ2-2	TGCGCCAGCAGCTTAGGGTCGGCGGCGGGCACCGGGGAGCTGTTTTTT	CASSLGSAAGTGELFF
TRBV7-8	.	.	TRBJ2-7	TGTGCCAGCAGCTTAGGGAGATTTGACCTCGAGCAGTACTTC	CASSLGRFDLEQYF
TRBV5-4	.	.	TRBJ1-5	TGTGCCAGCAGCCTCTTTGGGAGAAATAGCAATCAGCCCCAGCATTTT	CASSLFGRNSNQPQHF
TRBV5-1	.	.	TRBJ2-2	TGCGCCAGCAGCGGGACAAGGACGAACACCGGGGAGCTGTTTTTT	CASSGTRTNTGELFF
TRBV5-6	.	.	TRBJ1-2	TGTGCCAGCAGCTCCCTACCTAGTAACTATGGCTACACCTTC	CASSSLPSNYGYTF
TRBV28	.	.	TRBJ1-5	TGTGCCAGCAGTGCCGCCACGGGTAGCAATCAGCCCCAGCATTTT	CASSAATGSNQPQHF
TRBV5-1	.	TRBD1	TRBJ1-2	TGCGCCAGCAGCTTGGCCCCGGGACAGGGGGCTGTTGGCTATGGCTACACCTTC	CASSLAPGQGAVGYGYTF
TRBV29-1	.	.	TRBJ1-1	TGCAGCGTTGCGCGGGGGGGCACTGAAGCTTTCTTT	CSVARGGTEAFF
TRBV10-1	.	.	TRBJ2-2	TGCGCCAGCAGTGAGCAGGGAAGCGACACCGGGGAGCTGTTTTTT	CASSEQGSDTGELFF
TRBV7-9	.	TRBD2	TRBJ2-7	TGTGCCAGCAGCATCGGGAGGGCTAGTCACGAGCAGTACTTC	CASSIGRASHEQYF
TRBV28	once	.	TRBJ2-1	TGTGCCAGCAGTATCCGTAGGCGGCGTCTTTCCATCTACAATGAGCAGTTCTTC	CASSIRRRRLSIYNEQFF
TRBV6-1	once	.	TRBJ2-7	TGTGCCAGCACTAGACAGGTTCGGTACGAGCAGTACTTC	CASTRQVRYEQYF
TRBV5-1	.	TRBD2	TRBJ2-7	TGCGCCAGCACCGACGGACTAGCGGATTTCTACGAGCAGTACTTC	CASTDGLADFYEQYF
TRBV6-1	.	.	TRBJ2-7	TGTGCCAGCAGTGAAGCTCGGAGGGGGGGATACTACGAGCAGTACTTC	CASSEARRGGYYEQYF
TRBV29-1	.	TRBD1	TRBJ1-2	TGCAGCGTTACCACAGGGGGGGGCTACACCTTC	CSVTTGGGYTF
TRBV7-6	.	TRBD1	TRBJ2-3	TGTGCCAGCAGCTCGCCGCGACGGACAGGGGTCACAGATACGCAGTATTTT	CASSSPRRTGVTDTQYF
TRBV21-1	.	.	TRBJ1-1	TGTGCCAGCAGCTTCTCCCGCAGGGGAAACACTGAAGCTTTCTTT	CASSFSRRGNTEAFF
TRBV2	.	TRBD1	TRBJ2-2	TGTGCCAGCAATCAGGGGGTACGCACCGGGGAGCTGTTTTTT	CASNQGVRTGELFF
TRBV5-6	.	TRBD1	TRBJ2-1	TGTGCCAGCAGCACGCGACAGGGATCCTACAATGAGCAGTTCTTC	CASSTRQGSYNEQFF
TRBV11-2	.	.	TRBJ2-5	TGTGCCAGCAGCTCCGGGGAGACCCAGTACTTC	CASSSGETQYF
TRBV6-4	.	.	TRBJ2-2	TGTGCCAGCAGTGAAGTTTCAGGGGCCGGGGAGCTGTTTTTT	CASSEVSGAGELFF
TRBV10-1	.	.	TRBJ1-5	TGCGCCAGCCAGCGTCAGCCCCAGCATTTT	CASQRQPQHF
TRBV4-1	.	.	TRBJ2-7	TGCGCCAGCAGCCAAGACGCGGCGGTTGGAACCTACGAGCAGTACTTC	CASSQDAAVGTYEQYF
TRBV27	.	.	TRBJ1-3	TGTGCCAACGGGAGGTCCTCTGGAAACACCATATATTTT	CANGRSSGNTIYF
TRBV19	.	TRBD1	TRBJ1-5	TGTGCCAGTAGTATCGGGACAGAGATTTATAGCAATCAGCCCCAGCATTTT	CASSIGTEIYSNQPQHF
TRBV5-1	.	.	TRBJ1-3	TGCGCCAGCAGTCCAGGTTCTTCTGGAAACACCATATATTTT	CASSPGSSGNTIYF
TRBV19	.	TRBD1	TRBJ1-5	TGTGCCAGTAGTCCAGGGGGCGCCTATCAGCCCCAGCATTTT	CASSPGGAYQPQHF
TRBV27	once	TRBD1	TRBJ2-7	TGTGCCAGCAGCAGGCGGGACAGGGATTTCGAGCAGTACTTC	CASSRRDRDFEQYF
TRBV4-1	.	.	TRBJ2-5	TGCGCCAGCAGCCAAGAAGGGTGGGGGCCCACAGAGACCCAGTACTTC	CASSQEGWGPTETQYF